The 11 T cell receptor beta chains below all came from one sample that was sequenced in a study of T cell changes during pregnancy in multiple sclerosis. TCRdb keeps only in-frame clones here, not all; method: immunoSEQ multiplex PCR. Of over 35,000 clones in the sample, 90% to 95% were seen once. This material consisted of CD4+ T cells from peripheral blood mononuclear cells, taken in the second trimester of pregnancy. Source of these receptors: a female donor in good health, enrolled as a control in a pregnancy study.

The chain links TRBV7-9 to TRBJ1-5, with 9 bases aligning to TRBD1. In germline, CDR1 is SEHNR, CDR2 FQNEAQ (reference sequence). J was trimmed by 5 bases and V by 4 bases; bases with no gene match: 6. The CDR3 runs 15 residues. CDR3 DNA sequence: TGTGCCAGCAGCTCACAGGGGGCTAAGGATCAGCCCCAGCATTTT. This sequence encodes CASSSQGAKDQPQHF.

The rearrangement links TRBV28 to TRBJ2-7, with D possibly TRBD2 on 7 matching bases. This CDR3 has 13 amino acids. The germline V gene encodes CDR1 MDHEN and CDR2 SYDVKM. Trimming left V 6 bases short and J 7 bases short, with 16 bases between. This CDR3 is CASSLGGAREQYF. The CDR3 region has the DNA TGTGCCAGCAGCTTGGGGGGGGCCCGGGAGCAGTACTTC.

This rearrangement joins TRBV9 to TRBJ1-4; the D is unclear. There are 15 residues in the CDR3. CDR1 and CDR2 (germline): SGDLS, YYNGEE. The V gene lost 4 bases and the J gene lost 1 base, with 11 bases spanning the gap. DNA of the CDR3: TGTGCCAGCAGCAACTACTATCAAACTAATGAAAAACTGTTTTTT. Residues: CASSNYYQTNEKLFF.

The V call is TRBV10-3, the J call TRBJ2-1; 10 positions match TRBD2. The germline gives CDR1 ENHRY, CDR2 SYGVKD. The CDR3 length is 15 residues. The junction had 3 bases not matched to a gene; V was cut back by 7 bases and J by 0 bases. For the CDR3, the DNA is TGTGCCATCACCCGGACTAGCGGCTCCTACAATGAGCAGTTCTTC. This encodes CAITRTSGSYNEQFF.

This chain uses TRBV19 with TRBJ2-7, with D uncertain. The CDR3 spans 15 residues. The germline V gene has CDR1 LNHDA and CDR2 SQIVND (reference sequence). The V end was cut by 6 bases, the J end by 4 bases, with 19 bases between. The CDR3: CASRSTKNADYEQYF. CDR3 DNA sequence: TGTGCCAGTAGGTCAACTAAAAACGCCGATTACGAGCAGTACTTC.

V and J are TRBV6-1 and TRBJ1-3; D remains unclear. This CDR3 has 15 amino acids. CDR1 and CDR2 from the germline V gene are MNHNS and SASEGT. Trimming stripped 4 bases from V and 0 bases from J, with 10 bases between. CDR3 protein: CASSAGPGSGNTIYF. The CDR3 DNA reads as TGTGCCAGCAGTGCTGGCCCGGGCTCTGGAAACACCATATATTTT.

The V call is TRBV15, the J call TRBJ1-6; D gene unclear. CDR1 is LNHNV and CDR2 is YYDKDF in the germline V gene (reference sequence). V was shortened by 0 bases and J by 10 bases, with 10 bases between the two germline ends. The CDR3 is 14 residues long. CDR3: CATSRDLQRSPLHF. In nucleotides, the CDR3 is TGTGCCACCAGCAGAGATTTGCAGCGGTCACCCCTCCACTTT.

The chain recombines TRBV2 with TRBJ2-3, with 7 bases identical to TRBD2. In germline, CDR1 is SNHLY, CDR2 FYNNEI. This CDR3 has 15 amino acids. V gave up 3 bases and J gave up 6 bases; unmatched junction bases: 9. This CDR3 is CASSDRGGGGDTQYF. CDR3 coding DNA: TGTGCCAGCAGTGATCGCGGGGGTGGTGGGGATACGCAGTATTTT.

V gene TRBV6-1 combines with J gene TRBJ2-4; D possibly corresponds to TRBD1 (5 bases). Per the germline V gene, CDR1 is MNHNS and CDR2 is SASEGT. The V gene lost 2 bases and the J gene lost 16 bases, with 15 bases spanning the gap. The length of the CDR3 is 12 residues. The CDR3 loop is CASSELGRVRYF. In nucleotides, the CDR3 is TGTGCCAGCAGTGAACTTGGCAGGGTTCGTTACTTC.

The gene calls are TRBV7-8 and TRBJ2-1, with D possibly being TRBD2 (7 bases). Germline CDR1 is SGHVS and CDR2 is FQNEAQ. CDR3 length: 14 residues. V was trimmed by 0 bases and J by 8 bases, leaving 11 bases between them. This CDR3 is CASSLAGGLHEQFF. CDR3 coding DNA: TGTGCCAGCAGCTTAGCGGGGGGGCTACATGAGCAGTTCTTC.

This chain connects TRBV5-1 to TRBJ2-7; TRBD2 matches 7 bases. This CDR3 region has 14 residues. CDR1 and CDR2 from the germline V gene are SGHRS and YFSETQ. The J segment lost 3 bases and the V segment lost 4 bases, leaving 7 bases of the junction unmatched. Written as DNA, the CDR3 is TGCGCCAGCAGCCCCGGCCGCGGGAGCTACGAGCAGTACTTC. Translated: CASSPGRGSYEQYF.